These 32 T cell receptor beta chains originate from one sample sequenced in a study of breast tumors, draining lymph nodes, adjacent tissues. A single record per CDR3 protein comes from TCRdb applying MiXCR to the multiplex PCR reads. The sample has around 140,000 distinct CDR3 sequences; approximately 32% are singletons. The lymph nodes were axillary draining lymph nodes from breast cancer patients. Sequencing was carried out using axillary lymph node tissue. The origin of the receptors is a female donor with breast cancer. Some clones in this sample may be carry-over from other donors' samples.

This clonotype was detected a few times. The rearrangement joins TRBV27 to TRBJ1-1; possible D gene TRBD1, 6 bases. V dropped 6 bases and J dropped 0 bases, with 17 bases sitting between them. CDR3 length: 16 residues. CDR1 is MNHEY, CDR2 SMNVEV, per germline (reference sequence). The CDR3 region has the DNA TGTGCCAGCAGAGGGGGGGGAACAGCCATGAACACTGAAGCTTTCTTT. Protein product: CASRGGGTAMNTEAFF.

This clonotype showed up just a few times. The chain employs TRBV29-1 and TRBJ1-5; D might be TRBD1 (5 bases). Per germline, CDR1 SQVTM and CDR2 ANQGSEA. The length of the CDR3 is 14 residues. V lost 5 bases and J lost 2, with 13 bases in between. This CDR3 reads CSVNQGSGNQPQHF. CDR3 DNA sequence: TGCAGCGTTAACCAGGGAAGCGGCAATCAGCCCCAGCATTTT.

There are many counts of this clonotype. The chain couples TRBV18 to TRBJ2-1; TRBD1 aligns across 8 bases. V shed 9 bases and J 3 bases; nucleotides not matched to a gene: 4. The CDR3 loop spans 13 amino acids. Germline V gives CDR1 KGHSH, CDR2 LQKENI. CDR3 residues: CASLGTGYNEQFF. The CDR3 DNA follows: TGTGCCAGTTTAGGGACAGGCTACAATGAGCAGTTCTTC.

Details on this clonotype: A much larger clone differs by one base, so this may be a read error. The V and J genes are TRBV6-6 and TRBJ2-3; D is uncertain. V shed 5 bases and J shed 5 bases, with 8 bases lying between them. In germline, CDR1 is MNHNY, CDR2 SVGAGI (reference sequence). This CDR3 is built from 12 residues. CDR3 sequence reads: CASSHLGDTQYF. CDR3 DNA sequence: TGTGCCAGCAGTCACTTGGGAGATACGCAGTATTTT.

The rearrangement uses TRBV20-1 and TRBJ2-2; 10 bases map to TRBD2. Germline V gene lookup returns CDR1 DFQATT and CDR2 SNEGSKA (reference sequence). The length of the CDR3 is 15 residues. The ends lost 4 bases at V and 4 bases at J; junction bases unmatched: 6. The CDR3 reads CSANFLAGVTGELFF. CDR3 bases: TGCAGTGCTAACTTCCTAGCGGGAGTCACCGGGGAGCTGTTTTTT.

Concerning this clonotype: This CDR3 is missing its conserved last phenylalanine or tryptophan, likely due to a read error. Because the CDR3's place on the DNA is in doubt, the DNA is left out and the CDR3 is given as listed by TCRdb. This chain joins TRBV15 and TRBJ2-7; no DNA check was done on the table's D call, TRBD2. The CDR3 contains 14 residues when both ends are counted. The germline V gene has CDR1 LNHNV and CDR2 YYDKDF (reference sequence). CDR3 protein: CATSRDQGAFRADL.

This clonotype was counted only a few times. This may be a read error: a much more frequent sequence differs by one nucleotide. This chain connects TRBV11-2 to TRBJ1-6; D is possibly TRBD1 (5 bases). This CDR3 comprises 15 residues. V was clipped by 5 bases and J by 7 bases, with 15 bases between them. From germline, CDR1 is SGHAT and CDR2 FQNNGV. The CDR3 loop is CASSASRGGNSPLHF. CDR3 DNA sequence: TGTGCCAGCAGCGCCTCCCGCGGGGGAAATTCACCCCTCCACTTT.

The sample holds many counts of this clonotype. CDR3 sequence reads: CASSISGTTGELFF. The CDR3 coding sequence is TGTGCCAGTAGTATATCAGGGACCACCGGGGAGCTGTTTTTT. The chain combines TRBV19 with TRBJ2-2; D is possibly TRBD1 or TRBD2 (5 bases each). V was trimmed by 2 bases and J by 4 bases, leaving 8 bases between them. CDR1 LNHDA and CDR2 SQIVND come from the germline V gene (reference sequence). This CDR3 comprises 14 residues.

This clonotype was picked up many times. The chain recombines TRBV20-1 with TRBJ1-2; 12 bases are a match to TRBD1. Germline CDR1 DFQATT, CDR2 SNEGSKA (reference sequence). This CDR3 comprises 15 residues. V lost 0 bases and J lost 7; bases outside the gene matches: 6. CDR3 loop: CSARDLGTGGRGYTF. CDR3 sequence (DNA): TGCAGTGCTAGAGATCTCGGGACAGGGGGCCGTGGCTACACCTTC.

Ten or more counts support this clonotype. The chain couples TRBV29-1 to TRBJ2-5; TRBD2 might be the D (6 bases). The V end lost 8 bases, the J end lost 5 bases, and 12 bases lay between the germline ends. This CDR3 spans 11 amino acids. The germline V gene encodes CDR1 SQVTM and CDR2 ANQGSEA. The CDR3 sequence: CSTGTGETQYF. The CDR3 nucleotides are TGCAGCACGGGGACTGGTGAGACCCAGTACTTC.

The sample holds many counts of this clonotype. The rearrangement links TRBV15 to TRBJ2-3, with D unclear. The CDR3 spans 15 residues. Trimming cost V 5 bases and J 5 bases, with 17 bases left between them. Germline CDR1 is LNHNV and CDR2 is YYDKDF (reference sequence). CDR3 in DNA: TGTGCCACCAGCGGACCAGACTTACGAGGAGATACGCAGTATTTT. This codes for CATSGPDLRGDTQYF.

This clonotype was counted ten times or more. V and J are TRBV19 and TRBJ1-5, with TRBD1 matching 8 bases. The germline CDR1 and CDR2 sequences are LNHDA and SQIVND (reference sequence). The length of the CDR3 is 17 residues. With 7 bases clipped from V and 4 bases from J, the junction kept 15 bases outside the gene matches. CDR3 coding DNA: TGTGCCAGTATGGAGACAGGGGTAGCCCGGGGGAATCAGCCCCAGCATTTT. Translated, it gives CASMETGVARGNQPQHF.

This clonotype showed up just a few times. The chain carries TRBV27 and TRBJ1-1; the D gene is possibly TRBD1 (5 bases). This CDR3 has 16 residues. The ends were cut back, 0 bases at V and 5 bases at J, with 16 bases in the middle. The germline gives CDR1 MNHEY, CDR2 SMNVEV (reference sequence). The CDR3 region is CASSLSRRGGLTEAFF. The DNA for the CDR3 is TGTGCCAGCAGTTTATCGCGGAGGGGAGGGTTAACTGAAGCTTTCTTT.

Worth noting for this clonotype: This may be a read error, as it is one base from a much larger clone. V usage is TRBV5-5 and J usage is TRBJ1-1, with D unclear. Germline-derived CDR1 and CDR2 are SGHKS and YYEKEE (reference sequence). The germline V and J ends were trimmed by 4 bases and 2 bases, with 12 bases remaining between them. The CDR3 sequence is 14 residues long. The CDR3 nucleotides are TGTGCCAGCAGCCCCCAGAGGTTAAACACTGAAGCTTTCTTT. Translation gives CASSPQRLNTEAFF.

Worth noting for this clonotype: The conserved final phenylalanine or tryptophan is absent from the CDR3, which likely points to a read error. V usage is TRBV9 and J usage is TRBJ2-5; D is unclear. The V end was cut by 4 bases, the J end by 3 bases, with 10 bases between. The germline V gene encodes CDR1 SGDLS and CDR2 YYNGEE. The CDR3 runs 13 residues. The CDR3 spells CASSQLREETQYS. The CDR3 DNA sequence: TGTGCCAGCAGCCAACTACGGGAAGAGACCCAGTACTCC.

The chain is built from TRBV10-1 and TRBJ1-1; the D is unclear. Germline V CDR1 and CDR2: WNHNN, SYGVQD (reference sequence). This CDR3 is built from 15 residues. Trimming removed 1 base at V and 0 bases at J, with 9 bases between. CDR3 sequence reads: CASSEYRTVNTEAFF. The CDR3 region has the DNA TGCGCCAGCAGTGAGTATAGGACGGTGAACACTGAAGCTTTCTTT.

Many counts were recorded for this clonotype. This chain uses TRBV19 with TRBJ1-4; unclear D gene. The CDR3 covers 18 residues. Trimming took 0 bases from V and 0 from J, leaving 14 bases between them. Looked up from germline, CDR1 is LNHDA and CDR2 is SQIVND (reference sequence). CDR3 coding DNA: TGTGCCAGTAGTATAGACCGGATTAGTCTTGCAACTAATGAAAAACTGTTTTTT. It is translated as CASSIDRISLATNEKLFF.

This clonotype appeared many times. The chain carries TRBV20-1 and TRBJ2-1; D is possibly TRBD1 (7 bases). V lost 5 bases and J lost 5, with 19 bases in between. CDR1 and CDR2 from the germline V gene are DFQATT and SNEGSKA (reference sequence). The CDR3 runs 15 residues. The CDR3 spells CSAPTLEGAHNEQFF. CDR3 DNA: TGCAGTGCTCCCACCCTGGAGGGGGCCCACAATGAGCAGTTCTTC.

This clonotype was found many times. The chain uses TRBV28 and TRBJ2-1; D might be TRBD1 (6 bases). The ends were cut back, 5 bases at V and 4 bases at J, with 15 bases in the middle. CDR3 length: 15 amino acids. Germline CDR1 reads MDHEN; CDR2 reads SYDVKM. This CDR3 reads CASSEQGFGYNEQFF. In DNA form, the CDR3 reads TGTGCCAGCAGTGAGCAGGGGTTTGGTTACAATGAGCAGTTCTTC.

The DNA of the CDR3 is TGTGCCAGCAGTGTGGGTGGGGCAGGGCTTAATGAGGAATTGTTTTTT. As protein: CASSVGGAGLNEELFF. V is TRBV25-1 and J is TRBJ1-4; D is possibly TRBD1 (5 bases). Trimming left V 4 bases short and J 15 bases short, with 27 bases between. The CDR3 has 16 amino acids. CDR1 and CDR2 (germline): MGHDK, SYGVNS.

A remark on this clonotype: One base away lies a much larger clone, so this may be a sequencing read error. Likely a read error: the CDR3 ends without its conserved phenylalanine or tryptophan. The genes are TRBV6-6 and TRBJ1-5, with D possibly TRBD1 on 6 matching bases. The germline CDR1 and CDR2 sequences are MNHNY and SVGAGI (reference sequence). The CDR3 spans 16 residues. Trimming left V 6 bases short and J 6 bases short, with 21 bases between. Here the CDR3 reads CASSAPPWAGVQPQHC. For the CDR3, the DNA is TGTGCCAGCAGCGCCCCTCCCTGGGCAGGGGTTCAGCCCCAGCATTGT.

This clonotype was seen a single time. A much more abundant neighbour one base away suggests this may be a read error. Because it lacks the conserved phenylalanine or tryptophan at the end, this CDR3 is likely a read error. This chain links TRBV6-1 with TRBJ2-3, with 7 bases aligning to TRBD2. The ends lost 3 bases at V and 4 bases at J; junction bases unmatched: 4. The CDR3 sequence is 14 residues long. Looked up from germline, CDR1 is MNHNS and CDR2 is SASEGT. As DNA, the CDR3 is TGTGCCAGCAGTGAGTCGGGGAGGGCAGATACGCAGTATCTT. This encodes CASSESGRADTQYL.

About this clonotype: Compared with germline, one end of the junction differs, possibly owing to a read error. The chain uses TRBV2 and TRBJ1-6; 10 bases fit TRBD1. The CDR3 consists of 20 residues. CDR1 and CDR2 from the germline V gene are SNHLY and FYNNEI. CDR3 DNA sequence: TGTGCCAGCAGTGAATCGGTGACAGGGGGCGCAGGTTCCTATAATTCGCCCCTCCGCTTT. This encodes CASSESVTGGAGSYNSPLRF.

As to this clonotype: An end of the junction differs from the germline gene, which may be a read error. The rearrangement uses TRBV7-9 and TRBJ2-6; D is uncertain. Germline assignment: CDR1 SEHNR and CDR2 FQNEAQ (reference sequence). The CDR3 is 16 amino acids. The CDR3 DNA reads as TGCGCCAGCAGCTTAAACTCAGTCTCTGGGGCCAACGTCCTGACTTTC. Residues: CASSLNSVSGANVLTF.

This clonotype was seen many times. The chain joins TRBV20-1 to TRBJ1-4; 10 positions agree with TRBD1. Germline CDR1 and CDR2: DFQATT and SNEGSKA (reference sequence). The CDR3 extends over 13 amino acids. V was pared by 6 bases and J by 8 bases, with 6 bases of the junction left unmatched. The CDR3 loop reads CSAPGQGYEKLFF. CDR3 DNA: TGCAGTGCCCCGGGACAGGGGTACGAAAAACTGTTTTTT.

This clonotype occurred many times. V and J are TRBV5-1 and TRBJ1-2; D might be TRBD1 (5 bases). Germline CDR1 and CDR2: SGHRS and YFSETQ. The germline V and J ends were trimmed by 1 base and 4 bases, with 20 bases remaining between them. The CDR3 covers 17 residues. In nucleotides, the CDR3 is TGCGCCAGCAGCTTGTTCGGAGGTGAGGGGCCGTTCTATGGCTACACCTTC. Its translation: CASSLFGGEGPFYGYTF.

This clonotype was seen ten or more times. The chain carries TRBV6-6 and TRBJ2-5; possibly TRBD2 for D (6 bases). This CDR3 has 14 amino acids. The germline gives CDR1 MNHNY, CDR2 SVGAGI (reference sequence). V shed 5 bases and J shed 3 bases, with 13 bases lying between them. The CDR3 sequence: CASSPGRTKETQYF. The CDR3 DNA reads TGTGCCAGCAGTCCAGGGAGGACAAAAGAGACCCAGTACTTC.

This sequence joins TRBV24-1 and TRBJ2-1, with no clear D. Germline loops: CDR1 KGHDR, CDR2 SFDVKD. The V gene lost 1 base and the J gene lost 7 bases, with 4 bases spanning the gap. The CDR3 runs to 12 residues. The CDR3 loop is CATSDLPNEQFF. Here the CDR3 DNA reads TGTGCCACCAGTGATTTACCGAATGAGCAGTTCTTC.

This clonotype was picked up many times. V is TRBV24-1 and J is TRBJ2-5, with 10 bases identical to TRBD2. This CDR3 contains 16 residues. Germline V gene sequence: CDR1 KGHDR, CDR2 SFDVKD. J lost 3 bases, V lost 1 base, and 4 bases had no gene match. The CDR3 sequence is CATSDFSSGGKETQYF. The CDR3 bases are TGTGCCACCAGTGATTTTTCTAGCGGGGGTAAAGAGACCCAGTACTTC.

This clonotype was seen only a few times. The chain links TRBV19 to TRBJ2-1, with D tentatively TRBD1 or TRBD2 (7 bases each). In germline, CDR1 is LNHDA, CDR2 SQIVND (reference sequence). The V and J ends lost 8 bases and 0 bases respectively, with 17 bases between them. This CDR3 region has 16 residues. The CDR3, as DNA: TGTGCCAGTCAGGGGGGGGGGGTGCCCTCCTACAATGAGCAGTTCTTC. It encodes CASQGGGVPSYNEQFF.

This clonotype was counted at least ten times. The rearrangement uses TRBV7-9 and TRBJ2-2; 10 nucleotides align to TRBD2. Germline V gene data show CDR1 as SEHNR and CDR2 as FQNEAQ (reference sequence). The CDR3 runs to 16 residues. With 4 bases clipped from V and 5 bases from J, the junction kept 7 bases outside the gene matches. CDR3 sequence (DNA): TGTGCCAGCAGCTGGAGCGGGGGGGCCGAAACCGGGGAGCTGTTTTTT. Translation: CASSWSGGAETGELFF.

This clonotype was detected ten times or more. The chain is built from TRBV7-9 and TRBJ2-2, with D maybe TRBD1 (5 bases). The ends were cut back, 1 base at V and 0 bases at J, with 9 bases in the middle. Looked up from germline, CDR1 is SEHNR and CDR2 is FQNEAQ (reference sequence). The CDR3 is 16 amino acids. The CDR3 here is CASSLGQLANTGELFF. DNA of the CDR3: TGTGCCAGCAGCTTAGGACAGCTGGCGAACACCGGGGAGCTGTTTTTT.